The 5 T cell receptor beta chains given below trace back to one sample, sequenced in a study of T-cell memory formation after mild COVID-19. MiXCR, applied by TCRdb to the 5' RACE reads, yields one record per CDR3 protein. Altogether 50,000 or so distinct CDR3 sequences are present, roughly 9% being singletons, with the ten largest covering roughly 10%. Material for sequencing was PBMCs or a T cell subset sorted from them (not recorded which). These receptors all stem from an adult woman who had mild COVID-19 (a few samples of this study predate the infection). Cell type and time point are not known.

This clonotype was detected ten times or more. The chain joins TRBV11-3 to TRBJ2-7; no firm D call. V lost 0 bases and J lost 6, with 6 bases in between. Germline V lookup: CDR1 SGHNT, CDR2 YENEEA. The CDR3 is made up of 12 amino acids. The CDR3 DNA reads TGTGCCAGCAGCTTAGAGGGTGGCGAGCAGTACTTC. Its translation: CASSLEGGEQYF.

This clonotype was detected a few times. The CDR3 region has the DNA TGTGCCAGTTCTCACAGGTCTAACTATGGCTACACCTTC. Encoded protein: CASSHRSNYGYTF. V and J are TRBV19 and TRBJ1-2, with D tentatively TRBD1 (5 bases). Germline assignment: CDR1 LNHDA and CDR2 SQIVND (reference sequence). The CDR3 sequence is 13 residues long. Trimming stripped 8 bases from V and 0 bases from J, with 10 bases between.

The gene calls are TRBV13 and TRBJ1-2; D is possibly TRBD1 (5 bases). The CDR3 is 15 amino acids. CDR1 is PRHDT, CDR2 FYEKMQ, per germline (reference sequence). The V end was cut by 5 bases, the J end by 8 bases, with 21 bases between. As DNA, the CDR3 is TGTGCCAGCAGCCCGAGCGCGGGGCAGATTATGGGCTACACCTTC. Translation: CASSPSAGQIMGYTF.

The chain joins TRBV6-5 to TRBJ1-1; TRBD1 is a possible D gene (6 bases). Trimming removed 6 bases at V and 0 bases at J, with 14 bases between. Germline CDR1 reads MNHEY; CDR2 reads SVGAGI. The CDR3 covers 15 residues. The CDR3 is CASSSRGQMNTEAFF. DNA for the CDR3: TGTGCCAGCAGCTCACGGGGGCAGATGAACACTGAAGCTTTCTTT.

This clonotype was detected ten times or more. The V and J genes are TRBV15 and TRBJ2-2; TRBD1 is a possible D gene (6 bases). The CDR3 contains 14 residues. V lost 9 bases, J lost 0 bases, and 11 bases lay in between. Germline V gives CDR1 LNHNV, CDR2 YYDKDF (reference sequence). CDR3 DNA sequence: TGTGCCACAAAACAGGGCTCGAACACCGGGGAGCTGTTTTTT. Its translation: CATKQGSNTGELFF.